Listed here is a single T cell receptor beta chain. The antigen remains undetermined. The sample originates from a study of memory B cells and T cells in multiple sclerosis. Only in-frame clones appear in the TCRdb table, and some are missing; sequencing was by immunoSEQ multiplex PCR. The table lists about 46,000 clones, 82% of them singletons, with approximately 1.2% in the top ten. Trimming took off 3 bases at V and 9 bases at J, with 9 bases between the two ends. CDR3 length equals 11 residues. Germline V lookup: CDR1 DFQATT, CDR2 SNEGSKA (reference sequence). After stimulus-free culture, autoproliferating CFSE-dim and non-proliferating CFSE-high T cells were sequenced separately. Replicate wells were pooled after roughly 7 days of stimulus-free culture of 5x10^7 CFSE-labeled PBMCs.

The chain links TRBV20-1 to TRBJ2-1; weak D call: TRBD2 (5 bases). Sequenced input: PBMCs from blood kept in culture. The source is a human donor with multiple sclerosis. The CDR3 DNA is TGCAGTGCTAGCTATCGGGGTGAGCAGTTCTTC. It codes for CSASYRGEQFF.